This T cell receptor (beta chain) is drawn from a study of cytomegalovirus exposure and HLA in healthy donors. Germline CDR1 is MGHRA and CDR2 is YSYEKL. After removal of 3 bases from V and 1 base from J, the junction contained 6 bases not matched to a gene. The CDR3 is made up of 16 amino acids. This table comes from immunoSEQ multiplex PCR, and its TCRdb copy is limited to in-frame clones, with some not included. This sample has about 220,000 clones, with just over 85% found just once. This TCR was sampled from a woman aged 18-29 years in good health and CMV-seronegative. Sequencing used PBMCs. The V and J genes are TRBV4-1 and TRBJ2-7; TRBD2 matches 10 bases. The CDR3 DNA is TGCGCCAGCAGCCATTTGGGTAGCGGGGGGTCCTACGAGCAGTACTTC. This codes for CASSHLGSGGSYEQYF.